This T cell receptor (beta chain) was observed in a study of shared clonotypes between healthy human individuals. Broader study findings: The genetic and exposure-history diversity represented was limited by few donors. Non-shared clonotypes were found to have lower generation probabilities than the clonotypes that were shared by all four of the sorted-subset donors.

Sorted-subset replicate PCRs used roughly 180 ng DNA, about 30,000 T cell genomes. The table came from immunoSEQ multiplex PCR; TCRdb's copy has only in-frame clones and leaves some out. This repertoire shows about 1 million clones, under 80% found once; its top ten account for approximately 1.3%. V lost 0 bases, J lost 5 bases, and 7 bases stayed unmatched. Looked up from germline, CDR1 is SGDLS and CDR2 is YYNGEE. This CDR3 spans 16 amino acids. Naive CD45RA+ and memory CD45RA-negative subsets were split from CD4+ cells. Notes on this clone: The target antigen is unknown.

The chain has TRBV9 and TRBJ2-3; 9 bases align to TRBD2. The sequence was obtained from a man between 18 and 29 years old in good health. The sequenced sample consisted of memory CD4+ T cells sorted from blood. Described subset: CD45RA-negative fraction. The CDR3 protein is CASSVDERGVGDTQYF. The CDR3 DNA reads TGTGCCAGCAGCGTAGATGAGCGGGGGGTTGGAGATACGCAGTATTTT. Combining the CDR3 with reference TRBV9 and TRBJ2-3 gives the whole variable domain DSGVTQTPKHLITATGQRVTLRCSPRSGDLSVYWYQQSLDQGLQFLIQYYNGEERAKGNILERFSAQQFPDLHSELNLSSLELGDSALYFCASSVDERGVGDTQYFGPGTRLTVL.